The entry below describes one T cell receptor (beta chain). The data were obtained in a study of blood T cell repertoires in COVID-19. Study details: Acute and convalescent COVID-19 samples came from the United States, Italy and Spain. The cDNA or gDNA used as material had been derived from T cells, B-cell-depleted T cells, or PBMCs.

Deletions cut 3 bases from V and 4 bases from J, with 9 bases between. CDR1 is LNHDA, CDR2 SQIVND, per germline (reference sequence). The CDR3 spans 13 residues. Under the authors' procedure: Estimation of nucleated cell counts was performed using reference gene primer amplification. The protocol was immunoSEQ multiplex PCR, while the TCRdb copy is restricted to in-frame clones and leaves out a portion. That table gives V, J and clone size, and the DNA gave D and trimming. The sample lists about 120,000 clones, 87% occurring once. Specimen: peripheral blood. The receptor was derived from a woman in her sixties or seventies with acute or convalescent COVID-19. The chain links TRBV19 to TRBJ1-2; no definite D call. The CDR3 loop is CASSIAHLYGYTF. CDR3 sequence (DNA): TGTGCCAGTAGTATTGCGCACCTCTATGGCTACACCTTC.